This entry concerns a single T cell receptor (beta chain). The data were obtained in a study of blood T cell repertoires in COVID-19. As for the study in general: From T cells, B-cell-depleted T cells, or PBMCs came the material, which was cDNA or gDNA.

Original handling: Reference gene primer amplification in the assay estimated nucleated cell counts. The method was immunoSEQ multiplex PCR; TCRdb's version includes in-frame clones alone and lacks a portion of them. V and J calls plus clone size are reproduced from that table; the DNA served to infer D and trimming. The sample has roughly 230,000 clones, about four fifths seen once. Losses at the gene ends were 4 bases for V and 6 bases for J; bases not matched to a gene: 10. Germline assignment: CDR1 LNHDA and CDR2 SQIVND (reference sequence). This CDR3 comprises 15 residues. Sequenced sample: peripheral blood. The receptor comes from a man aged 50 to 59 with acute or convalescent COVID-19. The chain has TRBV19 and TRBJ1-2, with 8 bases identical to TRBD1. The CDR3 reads CASSTLLQGVDGYTF. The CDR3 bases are TGTGCCAGTAGTACCCTTTTACAGGGGGTGGATGGCTACACCTTC.